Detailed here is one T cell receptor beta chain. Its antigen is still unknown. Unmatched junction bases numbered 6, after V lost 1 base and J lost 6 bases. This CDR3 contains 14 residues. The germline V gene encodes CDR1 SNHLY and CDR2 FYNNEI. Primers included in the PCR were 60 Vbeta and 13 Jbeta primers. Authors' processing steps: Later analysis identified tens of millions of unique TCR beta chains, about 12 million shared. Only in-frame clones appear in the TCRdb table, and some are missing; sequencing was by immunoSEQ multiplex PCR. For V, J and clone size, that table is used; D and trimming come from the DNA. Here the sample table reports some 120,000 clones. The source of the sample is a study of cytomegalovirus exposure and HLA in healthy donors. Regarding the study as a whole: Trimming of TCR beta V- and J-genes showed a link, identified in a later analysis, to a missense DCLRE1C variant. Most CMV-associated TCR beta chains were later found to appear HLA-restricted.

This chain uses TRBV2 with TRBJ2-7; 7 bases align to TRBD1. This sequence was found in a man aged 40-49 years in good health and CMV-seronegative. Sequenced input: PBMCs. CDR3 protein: CASSEGQGESEQYF. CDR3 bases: TGTGCCAGCAGTGAAGGGCAGGGGGAGAGCGAGCAGTACTTC.